This TCR beta chain was profiled in a study of CD8+ T cells in alopecia areata. This clone was observed a handful of times. Its specificity is unknown. The CDR3 has 17 amino acids. Germline V lookup: CDR1 LGHNT, CDR2 FRNRAP. Germline trimming cut 4 bases from V and 0 bases from J; bases unmatched to any gene: 7. Extracted RNA was reverse transcribed into cDNA, the sequencing template. The repertoire was sequenced with immunoSEQ multiplex PCR; TCRdb's copy has only in-frame clones and lacks some. This table has approximately 99,000 clones, approximately 59% appearing once. General study findings and limits: Lesional scalp exceeded normal scalp in clonality, especially in alopecia totalis/universalis.

This TCR was recovered from a human donor in good health. Sample: CD8+ T cells sorted from blood. The chain joins TRBV12-5 to TRBJ2-4; 9 positions match TRBD2. This CDR3 reads CASGSYKTSGAKNIQYF. The CDR3 DNA is TGTGCTAGTGGTTCCTATAAGACTAGCGGAGCCAAAAACATTCAGTACTTC.